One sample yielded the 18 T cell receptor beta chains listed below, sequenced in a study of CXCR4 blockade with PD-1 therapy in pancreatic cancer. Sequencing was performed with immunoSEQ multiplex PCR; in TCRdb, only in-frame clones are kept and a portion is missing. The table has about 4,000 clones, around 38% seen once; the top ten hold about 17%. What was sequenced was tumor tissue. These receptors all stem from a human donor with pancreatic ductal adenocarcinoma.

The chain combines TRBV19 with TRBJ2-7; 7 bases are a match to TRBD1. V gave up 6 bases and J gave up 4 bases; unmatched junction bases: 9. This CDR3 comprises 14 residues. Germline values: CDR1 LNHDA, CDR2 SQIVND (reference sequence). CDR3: CASSPWTGEYEQYF. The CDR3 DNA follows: TGTGCCAGTAGCCCCTGGACAGGTGAATACGAGCAGTACTTC.

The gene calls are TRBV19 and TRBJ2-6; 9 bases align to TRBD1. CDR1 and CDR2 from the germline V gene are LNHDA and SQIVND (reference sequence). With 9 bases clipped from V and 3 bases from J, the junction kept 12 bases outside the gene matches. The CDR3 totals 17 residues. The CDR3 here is CASSSTGGTYGANVLTF. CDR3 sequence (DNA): TGTGCCAGCTCTTCAACAGGGGGCACGTATGGGGCCAACGTCCTGACTTTC.

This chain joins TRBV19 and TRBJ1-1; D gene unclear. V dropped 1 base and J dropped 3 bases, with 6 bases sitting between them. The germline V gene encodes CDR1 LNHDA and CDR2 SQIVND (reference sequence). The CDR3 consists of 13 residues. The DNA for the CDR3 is TGTGCCAGTAGTATAGCTGATGACACTGAAGCTTTCTTT. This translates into CASSIADDTEAFF.

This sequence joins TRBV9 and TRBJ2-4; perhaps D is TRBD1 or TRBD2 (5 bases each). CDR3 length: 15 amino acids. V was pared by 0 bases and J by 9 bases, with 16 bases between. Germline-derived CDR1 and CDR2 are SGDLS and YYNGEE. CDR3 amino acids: CASSVDLGSGGIQYF. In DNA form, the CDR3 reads TGTGCCAGCAGCGTAGATTTGGGCAGTGGGGGCATTCAGTACTTC.

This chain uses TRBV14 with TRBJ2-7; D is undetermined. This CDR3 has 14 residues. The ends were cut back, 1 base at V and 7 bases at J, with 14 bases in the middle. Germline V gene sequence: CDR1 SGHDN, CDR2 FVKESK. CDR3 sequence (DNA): TGTGCCAGCAGCCAAGGAATAGGGTTGGGGGAGCAGTACTTC. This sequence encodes CASSQGIGLGEQYF.

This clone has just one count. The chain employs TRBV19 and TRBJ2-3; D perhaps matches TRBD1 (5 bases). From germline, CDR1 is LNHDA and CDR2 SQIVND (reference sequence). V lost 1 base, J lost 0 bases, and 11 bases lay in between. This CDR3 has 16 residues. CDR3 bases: TGTGCCAGTAGTATAGGACAGCCAACTAGCACAGATACGCAGTATTTT. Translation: CASSIGQPTSTDTQYF.

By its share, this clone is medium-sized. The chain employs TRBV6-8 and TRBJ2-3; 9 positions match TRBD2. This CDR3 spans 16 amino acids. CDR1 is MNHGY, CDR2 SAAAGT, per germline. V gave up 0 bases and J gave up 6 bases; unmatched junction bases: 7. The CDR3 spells CASSYSLSGGSDTQYF. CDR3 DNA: TGTGCCAGCAGTTACTCCCTTAGCGGGGGTTCTGATACGCAGTATTTT.

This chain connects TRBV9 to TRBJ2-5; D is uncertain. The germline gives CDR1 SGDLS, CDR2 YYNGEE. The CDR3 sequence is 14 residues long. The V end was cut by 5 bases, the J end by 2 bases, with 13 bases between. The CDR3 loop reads CASSVRTRQETQYF. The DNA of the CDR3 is TGTGCCAGCAGTGTTAGGACCCGTCAAGAGACCCAGTACTTC.

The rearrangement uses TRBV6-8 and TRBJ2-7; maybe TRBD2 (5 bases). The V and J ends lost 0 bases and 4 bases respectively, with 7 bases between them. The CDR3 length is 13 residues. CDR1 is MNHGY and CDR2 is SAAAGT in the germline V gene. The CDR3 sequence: CASSYSRGYEQYF. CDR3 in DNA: TGTGCCAGCAGTTACTCGAGAGGGTACGAGCAGTACTTC.

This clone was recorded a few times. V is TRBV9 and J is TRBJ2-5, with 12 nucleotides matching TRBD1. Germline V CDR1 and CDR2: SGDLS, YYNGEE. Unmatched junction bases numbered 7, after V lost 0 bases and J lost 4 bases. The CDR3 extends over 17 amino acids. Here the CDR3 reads CASSVGGTGGSRETQYF. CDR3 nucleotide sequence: TGTGCCAGCAGCGTAGGTGGGACAGGGGGCTCGAGAGAGACCCAGTACTTC.

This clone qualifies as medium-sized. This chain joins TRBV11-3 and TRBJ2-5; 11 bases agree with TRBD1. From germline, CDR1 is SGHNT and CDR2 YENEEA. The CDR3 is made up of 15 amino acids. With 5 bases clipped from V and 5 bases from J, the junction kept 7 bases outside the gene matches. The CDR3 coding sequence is TGTGCCAGCAGCCGAAGGACAGGGGGCTGGGAGACCCAGTACTTC. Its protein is CASSRRTGGWETQYF. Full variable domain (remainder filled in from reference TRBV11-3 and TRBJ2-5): EAGVVQSPRYKIIEKKQPVAFWCNPISGHNTLYWYLQNLGQGPELLIRYENEEAVDDSQLPKDRFSAERLKGVDSTLKIQPAELGDSAVYLCASSRRTGGWETQYFGPGTRLLVL.

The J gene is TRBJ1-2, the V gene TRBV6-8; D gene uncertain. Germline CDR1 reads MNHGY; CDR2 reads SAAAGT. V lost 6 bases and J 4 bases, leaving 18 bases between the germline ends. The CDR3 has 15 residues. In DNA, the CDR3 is TGTGCCAGCAGACCCCCGGGCAAGCCTATCTATGGCTACACCTTC. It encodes CASRPPGKPIYGYTF.

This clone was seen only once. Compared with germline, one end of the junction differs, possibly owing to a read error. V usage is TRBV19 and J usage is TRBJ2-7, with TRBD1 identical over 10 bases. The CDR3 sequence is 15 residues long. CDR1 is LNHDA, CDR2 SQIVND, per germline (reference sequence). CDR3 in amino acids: CVSSLGTGDIHEQYF. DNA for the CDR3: TGTGTCAGTAGTTTAGGGACAGGGGATATCCACGAGCAGTACTTC.

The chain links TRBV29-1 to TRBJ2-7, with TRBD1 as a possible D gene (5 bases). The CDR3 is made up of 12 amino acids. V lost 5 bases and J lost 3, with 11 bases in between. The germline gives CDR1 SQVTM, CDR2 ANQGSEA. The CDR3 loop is CSVSSGLYEQYF. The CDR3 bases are TGCAGCGTTTCATCAGGGCTCTACGAGCAGTACTTC.

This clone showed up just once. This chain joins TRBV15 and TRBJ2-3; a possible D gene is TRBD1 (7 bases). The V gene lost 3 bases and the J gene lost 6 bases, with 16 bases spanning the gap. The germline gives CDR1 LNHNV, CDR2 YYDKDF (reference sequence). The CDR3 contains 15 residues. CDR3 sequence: CATSRGGQEGDTQYF. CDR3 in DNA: TGTGCCACCAGCAGGGGAGGACAGGAGGGGGATACGCAGTATTTT.

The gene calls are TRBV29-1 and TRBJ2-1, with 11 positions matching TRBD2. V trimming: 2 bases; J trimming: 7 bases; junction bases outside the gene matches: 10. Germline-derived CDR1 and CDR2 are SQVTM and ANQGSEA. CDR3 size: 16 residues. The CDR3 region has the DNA TGCAGCGTTGAAACCTTACTAGCGGGGGAGCGAAATGAGCAGTTCTTC. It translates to CSVETLLAGERNEQFF.

The CDR3 bases are TGTGCCATCAGGACCGGGACTGACAATGAGCAGTTCTTC. Translation gives CAIRTGTDNEQFF. The rearrangement joins TRBV6-8 to TRBJ2-1; possible D gene TRBD2, 6 bases. This CDR3 region has 13 residues. Trimming removed 10 bases from V and 5 bases from J, with 15 bases in between. The V gene's germline CDR1 is MNHGY and CDR2 SAAAGT.

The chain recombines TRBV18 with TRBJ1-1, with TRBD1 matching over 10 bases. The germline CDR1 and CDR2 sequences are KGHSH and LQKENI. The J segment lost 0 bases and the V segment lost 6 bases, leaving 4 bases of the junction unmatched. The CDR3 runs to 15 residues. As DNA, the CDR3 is TGTGCCAGCTCCCGGGACAGGGGATTGAACACTGAAGCTTTCTTT. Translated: CASSRDRGLNTEAFF.